This T cell receptor beta chain was obtained from a study of OX40 agonist ivuxolimab in advanced cancers. Study at large: Partial responses were achieved by three patients: one hepatocellular carcinoma, two cutaneous melanoma. Study results and limitations: In CD8+ T cells, expanded clones were on average more numerous than in CD4+.

With respect to this clone: As yet, its antigen is unknown.

The V end lost 0 bases, the J end lost 7 bases, and 19 bases lay between the germline ends. This CDR3 has 17 residues. Germline CDR1 SGHNT, CDR2 YYREEE (reference sequence). If patients had autoimmune disease history or systemic immunosuppression, they were excluded. The data were produced by immunoSEQ multiplex PCR, yet TCRdb's version contains in-frame clones alone and is incomplete. This table has about 60,000 clones, around nine tenths appearing once. V and J are TRBV5-4 and TRBJ2-2; perhaps TRBD2 as D (8 bases). The TCR sequence derives from an adult with an advanced solid tumor such as melanoma, head and neck, liver or kidney cancer. Material: CD4+ or CD8+ T cells sorted from blood, obtained in a trial of the OX40 agonist ivuxolimab. The DNA of the CDR3 is TGTGCCAGCAGCTTGGCCGGGAGGGGGCGGTACGGCGGGGAGCTGTTTTTT. Its translation is CASSLAGRGRYGGELFF.